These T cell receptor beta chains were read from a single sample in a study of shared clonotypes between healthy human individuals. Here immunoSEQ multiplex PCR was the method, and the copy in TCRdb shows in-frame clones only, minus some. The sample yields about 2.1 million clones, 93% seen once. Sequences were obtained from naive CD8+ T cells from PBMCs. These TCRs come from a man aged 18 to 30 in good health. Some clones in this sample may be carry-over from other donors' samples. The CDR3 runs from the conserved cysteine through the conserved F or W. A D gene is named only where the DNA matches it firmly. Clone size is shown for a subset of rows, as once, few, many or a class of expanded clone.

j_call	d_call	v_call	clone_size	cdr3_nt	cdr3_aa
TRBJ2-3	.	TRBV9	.	TGTGCCAGCAGCGTAGCCGGGATCACAGATACGCAGTATTTT	CASSVAGITDTQYF
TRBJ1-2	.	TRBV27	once	TGTGCCAGCAGTTCTACCCCTGATGGCTACACCTTC	CASSSTPDGYTF
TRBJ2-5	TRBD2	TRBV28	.	TGTGCCAGCAGCTCTTTACTAGCGGCCTTGGGCCAAGAGACCCAGTACTTC	CASSSLLAALGQETQYF
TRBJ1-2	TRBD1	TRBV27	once	TGTGCCAGCAGTTTATTAGCTCCAACAGGGGTTTTAGGCTATGGCTACACCTTC	CASSLLAPTGVLGYGYTF
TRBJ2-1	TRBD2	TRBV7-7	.	TGTGCCAGCAGCTTACGACTAGCGGGAACTTACAATGAGCAGTTCTTC	CASSLRLAGTYNEQFF
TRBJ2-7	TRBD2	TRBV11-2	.	TGTGCCAGCAGCTTAGCACCGGGAGGGCTTAGCGAGCAGTACTTC	CASSLAPGGLSEQYF
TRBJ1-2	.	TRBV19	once	TGTGCCAGCTACCGGGGGAATGGCTACACCTTC	CASYRGNGYTF
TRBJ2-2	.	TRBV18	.	TGTGCCAGCTCACCAAACAGCGTCAACACCGGGGAGCTGTTTTTT	CASSPNSVNTGELFF
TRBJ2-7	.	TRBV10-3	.	TGTGCCATCAGTGAGTCGTCCTACGAGCAGTACTTC	CAISESSYEQYF
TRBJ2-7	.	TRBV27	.	TGTGCCAGCAGTTTAGGTGGTTCCTACGAGCAGTACTTC	CASSLGGSYEQYF
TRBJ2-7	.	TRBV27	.	TGTGCCAGCAGAGGAGGGGTGGGCAACGAGCAGTACTTC	CASRGGVGNEQYF
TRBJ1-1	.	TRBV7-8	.	TGTGCCAGCAGCTTAGCGCTCGGGACAAAAACTGAAGCTTTCTTT	CASSLALGTKTEAFF
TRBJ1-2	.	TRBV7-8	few	TGTGCCACCCCAGCGGTTCATGGCTACACCTTC	CATPAVHGYTF
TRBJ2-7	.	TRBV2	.	TGTGCCAGCACCCCAGGCCTCTACGAGCAGTACTTC	CASTPGLYEQYF
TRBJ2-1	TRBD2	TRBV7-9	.	TGTGCCAGCAGCGACCCCGGAGCGGGAGGGCCACTCTATGAGCAGTTCTTC	CASSDPGAGGPLYEQFF
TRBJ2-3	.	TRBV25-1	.	TGTGCCAGCAGTGAGGGCCTTTTGGATACGCAGTATTTT	CASSEGLLDTQYF
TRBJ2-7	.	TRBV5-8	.	TGTGCCAGCAGCTTGGGTCTCTCCAGAAACGAGCAGTACTTC	CASSLGLSRNEQYF
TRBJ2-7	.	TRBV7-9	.	TGTGCCAGCAGCCCCTCCGGGGGAGGTGGGTTCTACGAGCAGTACTTC	CASSPSGGGGFYEQYF
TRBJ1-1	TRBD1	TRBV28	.	TGTGCCAGCAGTTCGAGGACAGGGATCCATGCAGCTTTCTTT	CASSSRTGIHAAFF
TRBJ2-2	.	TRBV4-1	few	TGCGCCAGCAGCCAAGAGAGGGCAGGGGAGCTGTTTTTT	CASSQERAGELFF
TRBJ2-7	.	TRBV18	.	TGTGCCAGCTCACCTGGTGCAGATGCTGATGATAGAGGGTCCTACGAGCAGTACTTC	CASSPGADADDRGSYEQYF
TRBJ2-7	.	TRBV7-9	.	TGTGCCAGCAGCTTAGAAACCTCCTACGAGCAGTACTTC	CASSLETSYEQYF
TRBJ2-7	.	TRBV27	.	TGTGCCAGCAGTTTAATAGGGGGTCACGAGCAGTACTTC	CASSLIGGHEQYF